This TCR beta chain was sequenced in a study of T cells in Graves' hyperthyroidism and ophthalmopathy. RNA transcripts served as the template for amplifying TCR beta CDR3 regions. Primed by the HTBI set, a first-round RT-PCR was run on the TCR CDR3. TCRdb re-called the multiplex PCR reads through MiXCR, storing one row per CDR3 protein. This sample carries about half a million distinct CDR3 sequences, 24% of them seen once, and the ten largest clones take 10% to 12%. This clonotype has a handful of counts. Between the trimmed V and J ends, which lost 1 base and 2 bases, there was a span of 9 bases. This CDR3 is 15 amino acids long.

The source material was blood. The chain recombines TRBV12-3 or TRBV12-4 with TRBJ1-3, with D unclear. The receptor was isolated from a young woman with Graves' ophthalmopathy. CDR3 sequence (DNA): TGTGCCAGCAGTTTAGGCAGACTCGCTGGAAACACCATATATTTT. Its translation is CASSLGRLAGNTIYF.